This TCR beta chain is from a study of control samples from healthy donors and cancer patients. Profiling relied on immunoSEQ multiplex PCR, and the TCRdb table lists in-frame clones only, not all of them. The sample contains 10,000 or so clones, roughly 90% of which appear only once. CDR3 length: 13 residues. The germline V gene encodes CDR1 SGHRS and CDR2 YFSETQ. The V end lost 0 bases, the J end lost 4 bases, and 7 bases lay between the germline ends. The chain links TRBV5-1 to TRBJ1-1; D is undetermined. The origin of this receptor is a man in his fifties or sixties with colorectal cancer. The sample taken for sequencing was PBMCs. CDR3 coding DNA: TGCGCCAGCAGCTTGGGGGTTGCCACTGAAGCTTTCTTT. Its translation is CASSLGVATEAFF. The variable domain in full, with the rest retrieved from reference TRBV5-1 and TRBJ1-1, is KAGVTQTPRYLIKTRGQQVTLSCSPISGHRSVSWYQQTPGQGLQFLFEYFSETQRNKGNFPGRFSGRQFSNSRSEMNVSTLELGDSALYLCASSLGVATEAFFGQGTRLTVV.